The 14 T cell receptor beta chains below come from one sample, sequenced in a study of OX40 agonist ivuxolimab in advanced cancers. Using immunoSEQ multiplex PCR, the repertoire was profiled, and TCRdb retains in-frame clones only, with some absent. The sample includes about 39,000 clones, roughly 92% of them seen just once. Sequenced material: CD4+ or CD8+ T cells sorted from blood, taken in a trial of the OX40 agonist ivuxolimab. These receptor sequences come from an adult with an advanced solid tumor such as melanoma, head and neck, liver or kidney cancer.

This clone is a singleton in its sample. In DNA form, the CDR3 reads TGTGCCAGCAGTTTATACGGGGTGGGAAATTCACCCCTCCACTTT. Translated, it gives CASSLYGVGNSPLHF. V gene TRBV27 combines with J gene TRBJ1-6, with D unclear. This CDR3 contains 15 residues. The V gene's germline CDR1 is MNHEY and CDR2 SMNVEV (reference sequence). V lost 1 base and J lost 7, with 11 bases in between.

The J gene is TRBJ2-7, the V gene TRBV27; 10 nucleotides align to TRBD1. Looked up from germline, CDR1 is MNHEY and CDR2 is SMNVEV (reference sequence). Germline trimming cut 8 bases from V and 4 bases from J; bases unmatched to any gene: 8. The CDR3 has 14 residues. CDR3 residues: CASGPGQGFYEQYF. The DNA for the CDR3 is TGTGCCAGCGGGCCGGGACAGGGGTTTTACGAGCAGTACTTC.

The chain carries TRBV28 and TRBJ2-2; D call uncertain. CDR1 and CDR2 from the germline V gene are MDHEN and SYDVKM. This CDR3 is 16 amino acids long. V gave up 5 bases and J gave up 1 base, with 14 bases separating them. The CDR3 protein is CASSPPLVLNTGELFF. The CDR3 DNA sequence: TGTGCCAGCAGTCCCCCCCTGGTGCTGAACACCGGGGAGCTGTTTTTT.

The DNA of the CDR3 is TGTGCCAGCACTGTGAACGGGGACCTGGGAACCCAGTACTTC. Translating it yields CASTVNGDLGTQYF. V usage is TRBV28 and J usage is TRBJ2-5; possibly TRBD1 or TRBD2 for D (5 bases each). There are 14 residues in the CDR3. Trimming took 7 bases from V and 8 from J, leaving 20 bases between them. CDR1 and CDR2 from the germline V gene are MDHEN and SYDVKM.

The rearrangement links TRBV2 to TRBJ2-7; no definite D call. The germline V and J ends were trimmed by 5 bases and 3 bases, with 17 bases remaining between them. Looked up from germline, CDR1 is SNHLY and CDR2 is FYNNEI. There are 15 residues in the CDR3. CDR3 coding DNA: TGTGCCAGCAGTCCTTCCAATACGGCCTTCTACGAGCAGTACTTC. Translated, it gives CASSPSNTAFYEQYF.

The chain uses TRBV27 and TRBJ1-4; D is unclear. The V gene lost 8 bases and the J gene lost 3 bases, with 4 bases spanning the gap. This CDR3 comprises 11 residues. In germline, CDR1 is MNHEY, CDR2 SMNVEV (reference sequence). The CDR3 DNA is TGTGCCAGCCGGTCTAATGAAAAACTGTTTTTT. Translated, it gives CASRSNEKLFF.

This clone was found once. V and J are TRBV19 and TRBJ1-5, with D uncertain. Germline assignment: CDR1 LNHDA and CDR2 SQIVND (reference sequence). V shed 1 base and J shed 1 base, with 11 bases lying between them. CDR3 length: 16 amino acids. The DNA for the CDR3 is TGTGCCAGTAGTATAGTGCAGGCGGGGAGCAATCAGCCCCAGCATTTT. Its translation: CASSIVQAGSNQPQHF.

The rearrangement joins TRBV4-3 to TRBJ2-7; no clear D gene. Germline values: CDR1 LGHNA, CDR2 YSLEER. V was trimmed by 3 bases and J by 2 bases, leaving 11 bases between them. CDR3 length: 14 amino acids. In DNA, the CDR3 is TGCGCCAGCAGCCAGAATGGACGAACCTACGAGCAGTACTTC. Residues: CASSQNGRTYEQYF.

V gene TRBV29-1 combines with J gene TRBJ2-1, with TRBD2 identical over 7 bases. Germline lookup yields CDR1 SQVTM and CDR2 ANQGSEA. V gave up 1 base and J gave up 1 base; unmatched junction bases: 10. The CDR3 loop spans 17 amino acids. As DNA, the CDR3 is TGCAGCGTTGAAGGATTTAACTGGGGAGGGTCCTACAATGAGCAGTTCTTC. Translating it yields CSVEGFNWGGSYNEQFF.

The chain joins TRBV14 to TRBJ2-3, with unresolved D. The V end lost 2 bases, the J end lost 3 bases, and 6 bases lay between the germline ends. Germline V gene sequence: CDR1 SGHDN, CDR2 FVKESK. The CDR3 consists of 13 residues. CDR3 protein: CASSQMRTDTQYF. DNA for the CDR3: TGTGCCAGCAGCCAAATGAGAACAGATACGCAGTATTTT.

J is TRBJ2-5 and V is TRBV6-5, with 8 positions matching TRBD2. The J segment lost 0 bases and the V segment lost 0 bases, leaving 3 bases of the junction unmatched. Per the germline V gene, CDR1 is MNHEY and CDR2 is SVGAGI. CDR3 length equals 16 residues. The CDR3 DNA is TGTGCCAGCAGTTACTCTGCTAGCGGGTACCAAGAGACCCAGTACTTC. Translation: CASSYSASGYQETQYF.

The genes are TRBV27 and TRBJ2-4; 8 bases are shared with TRBD2. This CDR3 is 19 amino acids long. J gave up 1 base and V 10 bases, and 21 bases lay outside the gene matches. Germline values: CDR1 MNHEY, CDR2 SMNVEV (reference sequence). DNA for the CDR3: TGTGCCAACCAATGCCGGGAGGGCCAAGGTATAGAGGCCAAAAACATTCAGTACTTC. Its translation is CANQCREGQGIEAKNIQYF.

The chain uses TRBV4-2 and TRBJ2-1; D might be TRBD1 (5 bases). Germline CDR1 LGHNA, CDR2 YNFKEQ. V lost 0 bases and J lost 9, with 21 bases in between. The CDR3 sequence is 17 residues long. This CDR3 reads CASSQEGVWTVSTEQFF. The CDR3, as DNA: TGTGCCAGCAGCCAAGAAGGGGTTTGGACCGTGTCTACTGAGCAGTTCTTC.

The chain uses TRBV19 and TRBJ2-7, with 10 bases matching TRBD2. The V segment lost 9 bases and the J segment 4 bases; nucleotides outside the gene matches: 6. The CDR3 runs 13 residues. Looked up from germline, CDR1 is LNHDA and CDR2 is SQIVND (reference sequence). The CDR3 region is CASSSGSAYEQYF. The DNA for the CDR3 is TGTGCCAGCTCTAGCGGGAGTGCATACGAGCAGTACTTC.